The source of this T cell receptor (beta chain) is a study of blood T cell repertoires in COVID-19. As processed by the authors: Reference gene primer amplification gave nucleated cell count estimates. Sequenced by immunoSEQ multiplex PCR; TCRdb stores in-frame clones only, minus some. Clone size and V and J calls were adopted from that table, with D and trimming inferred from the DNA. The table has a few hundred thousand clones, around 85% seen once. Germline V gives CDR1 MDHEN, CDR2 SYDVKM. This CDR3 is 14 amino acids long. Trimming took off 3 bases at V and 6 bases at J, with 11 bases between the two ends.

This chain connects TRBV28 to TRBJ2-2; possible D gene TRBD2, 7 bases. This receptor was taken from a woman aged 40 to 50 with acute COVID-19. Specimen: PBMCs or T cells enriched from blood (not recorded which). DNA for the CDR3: TGTGCCAGCAGTTTGGGGGGGCGCTCCGGGGAGCTGTTTTTT. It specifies CASSLGGRSGELFF.